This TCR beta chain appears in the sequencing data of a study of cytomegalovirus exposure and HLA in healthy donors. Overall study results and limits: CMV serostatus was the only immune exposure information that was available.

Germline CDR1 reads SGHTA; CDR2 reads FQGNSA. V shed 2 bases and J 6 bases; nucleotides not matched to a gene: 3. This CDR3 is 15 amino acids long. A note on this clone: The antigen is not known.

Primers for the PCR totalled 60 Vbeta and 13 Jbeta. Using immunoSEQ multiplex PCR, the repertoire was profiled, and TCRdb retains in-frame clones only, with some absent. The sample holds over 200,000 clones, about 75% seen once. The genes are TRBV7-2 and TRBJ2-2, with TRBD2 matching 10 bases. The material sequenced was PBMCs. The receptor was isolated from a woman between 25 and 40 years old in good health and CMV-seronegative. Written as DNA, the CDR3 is TGTGCCAGCAGCTTACTAGCGGGAGTTCCCGGGGAGCTGTTTTTT. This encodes CASSLLAGVPGELFF.